The T cell receptor (beta chain) described here comes from a study of cytomegalovirus exposure and HLA in healthy donors. Worth noting for this clone: The antigen is undetermined.

Whole-study results and caveats: Productive status was seen about 87% or about 30% of the time for most TCR beta V segments in an earlier analysis.

The CDR3 has 14 amino acids. Germline loops: CDR1 LNHNV, CDR2 YYDKDF (reference sequence). V lost 5 bases and J lost 7, with 12 bases in between. The primer mix had 60 Vbeta and 13 Jbeta primers. The table came from immunoSEQ multiplex PCR; TCRdb's copy has only in-frame clones and leaves some out. The sample yields 110,000 to 150,000 clones, almost 80% seen once. Healthy people donating bone marrow made up the donors. The chain recombines TRBV15 with TRBJ1-6; a weak D match, TRBD1 (5 bases). This sequence was found in a man younger than 35 in good health and CMV-seronegative. Input material: PBMCs. The CDR3 reads CATSRRGENSPLHF. CDR3 sequence (DNA): TGTGCCACCAGCCGGCGGGGGGAGAATTCACCCCTCCACTTT.